This TCR beta chain was recovered during a study of T cell responses to AZD1222 COVID-19 vaccine. Overall study results and limits: Compared with day 0, the breadth and depth of the Spike-specific TCR repertoire rose significantly after two doses of AZD1222. Sampled repertoires all dated from after the peak T cell response.

This CDR3 is built from 14 residues. Germline V gene data show CDR1 as SQVTM and CDR2 as ANQGSEA. Trimming removed 7 bases from V and 0 bases from J, with 13 bases in between. Of note for this clone: The antigen remains unidentified.

Profiled with immunoSEQ multiplex PCR; TCRdb holds only in-frame clones, not every one. The sample consists of about 120,000 clones, 88% of them appearing once. The starting material was peripheral blood, obtained on day 0 of MenACWY control vaccination. The sequence was obtained from an adult in good health. V usage is TRBV29-1 and J usage is TRBJ1-5, with a tentative D call TRBD1 (5 bases). The CDR3 region has the DNA TGCAGCGCCCGACAGTCTTTTAGCAATCAGCCCCAGCATTTT. It translates to CSARQSFSNQPQHF.